What follows are 5 T cell receptor beta chains derived from one specimen sequenced in a study of cytomegalovirus exposure and HLA in healthy donors. The PCR contained 60 Vbeta and 13 Jbeta primers. TCRdb's table, derived via immunoSEQ multiplex PCR, lists solely in-frame clones and lacks some. This sample carries roughly 200,000 clones, approximately 80% of them seen once, and the ten largest clones take about 3.1%. Sequences were obtained from PBMCs. The origin of the receptors is a young man in good health and CMV-seronegative.

The V and J genes are TRBV9 and TRBJ2-2; 8 bases are shared with TRBD1. CDR3 length equals 15 residues. Looked up from germline, CDR1 is SGDLS and CDR2 is YYNGEE. Trimming took 2 bases from V and 7 from J; bases not matched to a gene: 7. The CDR3 DNA is TGTGCCAGCAGCGTGGGGACAGGAGGCGGCGGGGAGCTGTTTTTT. It is translated as CASSVGTGGGGELFF.

V gene TRBV28 combines with J gene TRBJ2-7; tentatively, D is TRBD2 (6 bases). CDR3 length: 14 residues. In germline, CDR1 is MDHEN, CDR2 SYDVKM. Trimming shortened V by 5 bases and J by 4 bases, and 15 bases separated the two germline ends. This CDR3 reads CASSTPGVVYEQYF. The CDR3 DNA reads TGTGCCAGCAGTACCCCGGGGGTCGTGTACGAGCAGTACTTC.

The chain links TRBV19 to TRBJ1-3; D gene unclear. The V gene's germline CDR1 is LNHDA and CDR2 SQIVND (reference sequence). This CDR3 contains 14 residues. V lost 7 bases and J 1 base, leaving 11 bases between the germline ends. CDR3 sequence (DNA): TGTGCCAGTACCCACAGAGGGTCTGGAAACACCATATATTTT. It yields the protein CASTHRGSGNTIYF.

This chain uses TRBV9 with TRBJ2-3; TRBD2 agrees at 10 bases. Germline V gives CDR1 SGDLS, CDR2 YYNGEE. The J segment lost 5 bases and the V segment lost 0 bases, leaving 9 bases of the junction unmatched. The CDR3 is made up of 17 amino acids. The CDR3 nucleotides are TGTGCCAGCAGCGTAGTGGAGCGGGGGGGCCGTAGAGATACGCAGTATTTT. Encoded protein: CASSVVERGGRRDTQYF.

This chain joins TRBV27 and TRBJ1-2, with D tentatively TRBD1 (5 bases). The V end was cut by 6 bases, the J end by 1 base, with 6 bases between. Germline lookup yields CDR1 MNHEY and CDR2 SMNVEV (reference sequence). The CDR3 runs to 12 residues. Here the CDR3 reads CASRGLNYGYTF. The CDR3 region has the DNA TGTGCCAGCAGGGGACTTAACTATGGCTACACCTTC.